Listed here are 8 T cell receptor beta chains from one sample, sequenced in a study of OX40 agonist ivuxolimab in advanced cancers. Repertoires were generated with immunoSEQ multiplex PCR, while TCRdb's copy carries only in-frame clones and drops some. The table has 50,000 to 65,000 clones, around 90% seen once. The sequencing here drew on CD4+ or CD8+ T cells sorted from blood, taken in a trial of the OX40 agonist ivuxolimab. These receptors originate from an adult with an advanced solid tumor such as melanoma, head and neck, liver or kidney cancer.

J is TRBJ2-1 and V is TRBV15, with D perhaps assigned TRBD1 or TRBD2 (5 bases each). Germline V gene lookup returns CDR1 LNHNV and CDR2 YYDKDF (reference sequence). Trimming removed 5 bases at V and 8 bases at J, with 13 bases between. The CDR3 runs 13 residues. The CDR3 DNA sequence: TGTGCCACCAGCCGCCGGGACGAGGATGAGCAGTTCTTC. It encodes CATSRRDEDEQFF.

J is TRBJ2-1 and V is TRBV18, with D perhaps matching TRBD2 (6 bases). The CDR3 runs 15 residues. The V end was cut by 3 bases, the J end by 2 bases, with 11 bases between. CDR1 and CDR2 (germline): KGHSH, LQKENI. The CDR3 sequence is CASSPPSAAYNEQFF. CDR3 coding DNA: TGTGCCAGCTCACCGCCTAGCGCCGCCTACAATGAGCAGTTCTTC.

The chain joins TRBV5-1 to TRBJ1-1; D is uncertain. The CDR3 is 15 residues long. The V gene's germline CDR1 is SGHRS and CDR2 YFSETQ. Trimming pared 2 bases from V and 3 bases from J, leaving 14 bases between. The CDR3: CASSFGYPGDTEAFF. CDR3 nucleotide sequence: TGCGCCAGCAGCTTTGGGTACCCTGGGGACACTGAAGCTTTCTTT.

Only one count was recorded for this clone. The rearrangement joins TRBV5-3 to TRBJ2-5; D perhaps matches TRBD2 (5 bases). TRBV5-3 is marked as an open reading frame, function uncertain. This CDR3 spans 13 amino acids. V was shortened by 4 bases and J by 5 bases, with 12 bases between the two germline ends. The CDR3 spells CARSPAGQETQYF. Here the CDR3 DNA reads TGTGCCAGAAGCCCGGCGGGTCAGGAGACCCAGTACTTC.

The chain uses TRBV5-1 and TRBJ2-1, with no clear D. Germline V gene data show CDR1 as SGHRS and CDR2 as YFSETQ. V was clipped by 3 bases and J by 5 bases, with 9 bases between them. This CDR3 spans 13 amino acids. The DNA for the CDR3 is TGCGCCAGCAGCTCCCGTATCGACAATGAGCAGTTCTTC. It specifies CASSSRIDNEQFF.

The J gene is TRBJ2-5, the V gene TRBV6-1; possibly TRBD1 or TRBD2 for D (5 bases each). The CDR3 loop spans 14 amino acids. Germline lookup yields CDR1 MNHNS and CDR2 SASEGT. Trimming left V 0 bases short and J 9 bases short, with 14 bases between. Here the CDR3 reads CASSEAGTGRAQYF. Here the CDR3 DNA reads TGTGCCAGCAGTGAAGCTGGGACCGGAAGGGCCCAGTACTTC.

V gene TRBV29-1 combines with J gene TRBJ1-1; 7 bases fit TRBD1. The CDR3 extends over 13 amino acids. Looked up from germline, CDR1 is SQVTM and CDR2 is ANQGSEA. V lost 7 bases and J lost 5; bases outside the gene matches: 10. For the CDR3, the DNA is TGCAGCGGAGGGGACAGTTGGGGTACTGAAGCTTTCTTT. Translated: CSGGDSWGTEAFF. Full variable domain (missing parts from reference TRBV29-1 and TRBJ1-1): SAVISQKPSRDICQRGTSLTIQCQVDSQVTMMFWYRQQPGQSLTLIATANQGSEATYESGFVIDKFPISRPNLTFSTLTVSNMSPEDSSIYLCSGGDSWGTEAFFGQGTRLTVV.

This clone has only one observation. The rearrangement joins TRBV6-6 to TRBJ2-5; D might be TRBD2 (6 bases). The CDR3 totals 13 residues. V shed 6 bases and J shed 1 base, with 9 bases lying between them. The germline gives CDR1 MNHNY, CDR2 SVGAGI (reference sequence). CDR3: CASSWRGQETQYF. The CDR3 DNA follows: TGTGCCAGCAGCTGGAGGGGCCAAGAGACCCAGTACTTC.